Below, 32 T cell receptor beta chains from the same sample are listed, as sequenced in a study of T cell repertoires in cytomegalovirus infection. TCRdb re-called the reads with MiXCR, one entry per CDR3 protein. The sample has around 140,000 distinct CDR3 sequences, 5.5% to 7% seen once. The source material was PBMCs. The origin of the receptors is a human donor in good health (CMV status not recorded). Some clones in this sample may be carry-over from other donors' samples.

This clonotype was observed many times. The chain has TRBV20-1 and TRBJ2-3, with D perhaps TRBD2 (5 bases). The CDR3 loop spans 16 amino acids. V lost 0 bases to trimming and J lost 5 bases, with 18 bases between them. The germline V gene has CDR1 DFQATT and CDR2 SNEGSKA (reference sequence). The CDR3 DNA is TGCAGTGCTAGAGATTACAATCGGAACCGGGGAGATACGCAGTATTTT. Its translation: CSARDYNRNRGDTQYF.

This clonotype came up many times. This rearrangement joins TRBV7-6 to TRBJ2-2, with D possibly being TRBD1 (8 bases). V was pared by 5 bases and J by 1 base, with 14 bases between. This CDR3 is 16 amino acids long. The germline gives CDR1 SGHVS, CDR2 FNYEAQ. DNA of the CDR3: TGTGCCAGCAGCCTCAACAGGGGGGGGAACACCGGGGAGCTGTTTTTT. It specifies CASSLNRGGNTGELFF.

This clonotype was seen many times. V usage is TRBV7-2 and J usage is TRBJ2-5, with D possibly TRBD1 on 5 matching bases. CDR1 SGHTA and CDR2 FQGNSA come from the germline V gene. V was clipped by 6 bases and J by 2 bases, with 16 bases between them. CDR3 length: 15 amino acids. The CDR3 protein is CASSQGYSPQETQYF. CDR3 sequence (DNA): TGTGCCAGCAGTCAGGGCTACAGTCCTCAAGAGACCCAGTACTTC.

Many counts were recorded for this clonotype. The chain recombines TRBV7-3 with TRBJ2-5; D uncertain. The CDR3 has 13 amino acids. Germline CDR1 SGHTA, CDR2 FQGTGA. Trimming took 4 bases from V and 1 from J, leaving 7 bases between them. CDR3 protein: CASSSRAQETQYF. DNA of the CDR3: TGTGCCAGCAGCTCTCGGGCCCAAGAGACCCAGTACTTC.

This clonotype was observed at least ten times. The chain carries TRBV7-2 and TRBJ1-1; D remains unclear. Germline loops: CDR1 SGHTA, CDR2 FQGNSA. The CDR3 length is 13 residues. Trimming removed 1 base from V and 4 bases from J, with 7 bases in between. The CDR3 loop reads CASSLVRITEAFF. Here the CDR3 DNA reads TGTGCCAGCAGCTTAGTACGGATCACTGAAGCTTTCTTT.

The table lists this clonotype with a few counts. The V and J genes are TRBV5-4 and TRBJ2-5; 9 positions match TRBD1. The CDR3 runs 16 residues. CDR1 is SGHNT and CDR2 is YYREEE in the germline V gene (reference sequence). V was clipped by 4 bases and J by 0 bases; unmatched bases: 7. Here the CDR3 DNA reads TGTGCCAGCAGCCGTCACAGGGGGCCTAACCAAGAGACCCAGTACTTC. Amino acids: CASSRHRGPNQETQYF.

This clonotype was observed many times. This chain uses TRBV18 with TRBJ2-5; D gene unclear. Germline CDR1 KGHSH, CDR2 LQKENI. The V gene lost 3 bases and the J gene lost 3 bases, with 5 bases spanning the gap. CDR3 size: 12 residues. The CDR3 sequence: CASSPIKETQYF. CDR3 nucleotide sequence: TGTGCCAGCTCACCCATTAAAGAGACCCAGTACTTC.

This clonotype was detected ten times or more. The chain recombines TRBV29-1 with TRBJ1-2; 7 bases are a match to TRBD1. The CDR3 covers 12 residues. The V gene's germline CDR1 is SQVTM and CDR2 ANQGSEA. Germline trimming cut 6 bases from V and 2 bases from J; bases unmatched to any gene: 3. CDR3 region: CSVVGQNYGYTF. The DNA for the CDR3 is TGCAGCGTGGTGGGACAGAACTATGGCTACACCTTC.

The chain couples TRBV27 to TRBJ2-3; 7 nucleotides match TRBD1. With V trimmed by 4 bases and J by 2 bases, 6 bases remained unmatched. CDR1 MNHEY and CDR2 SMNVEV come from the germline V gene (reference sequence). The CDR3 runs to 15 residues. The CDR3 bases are TGTGCCAGCAGTTCCGAGGGGGCCACCACAGATACGCAGTATTTT. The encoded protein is CASSSEGATTDTQYF.

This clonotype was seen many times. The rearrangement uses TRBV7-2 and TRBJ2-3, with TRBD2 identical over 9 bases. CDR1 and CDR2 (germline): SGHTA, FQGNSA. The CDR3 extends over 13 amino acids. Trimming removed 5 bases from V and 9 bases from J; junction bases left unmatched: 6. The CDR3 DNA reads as TGTGCCAGCAGCCTCCAAAGCGGGGGGACGCAGTATTTT. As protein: CASSLQSGGTQYF.

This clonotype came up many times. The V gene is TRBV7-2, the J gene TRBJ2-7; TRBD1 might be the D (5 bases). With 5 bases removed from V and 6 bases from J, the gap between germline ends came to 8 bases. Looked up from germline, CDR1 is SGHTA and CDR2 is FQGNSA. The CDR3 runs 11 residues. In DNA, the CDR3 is TGTGCCAGCAGCAAGGGGCGCGAGCAGTACTTC. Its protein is CASSKGREQYF.

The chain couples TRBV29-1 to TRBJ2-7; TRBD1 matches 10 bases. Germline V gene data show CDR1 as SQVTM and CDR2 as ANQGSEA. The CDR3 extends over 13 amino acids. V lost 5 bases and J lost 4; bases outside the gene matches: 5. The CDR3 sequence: CSVKSGQGYEQYF. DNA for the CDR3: TGCAGCGTTAAATCGGGACAGGGGTACGAGCAGTACTTC.

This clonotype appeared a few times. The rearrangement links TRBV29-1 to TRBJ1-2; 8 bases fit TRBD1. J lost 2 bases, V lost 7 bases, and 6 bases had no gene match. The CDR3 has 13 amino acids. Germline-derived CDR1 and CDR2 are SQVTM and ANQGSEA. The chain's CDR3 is CSAGDRLNYGYTF. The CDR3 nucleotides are TGCAGCGCTGGGGACAGGTTGAACTATGGCTACACCTTC.

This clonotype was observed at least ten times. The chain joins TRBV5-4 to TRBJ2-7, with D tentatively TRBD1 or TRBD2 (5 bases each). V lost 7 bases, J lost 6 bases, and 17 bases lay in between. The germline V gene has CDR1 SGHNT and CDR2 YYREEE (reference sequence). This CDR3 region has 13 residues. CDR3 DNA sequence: TGTGCCAGCGCCGAGTGGGGGTCCGTCGAGCAGTACTTC. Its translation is CASAEWGSVEQYF.

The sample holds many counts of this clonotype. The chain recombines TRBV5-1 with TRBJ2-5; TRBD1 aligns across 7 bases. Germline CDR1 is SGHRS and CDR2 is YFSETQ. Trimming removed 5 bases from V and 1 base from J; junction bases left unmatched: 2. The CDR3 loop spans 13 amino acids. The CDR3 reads CASRWTGQETQYF. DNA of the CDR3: TGCGCCAGCAGATGGACAGGCCAAGAGACCCAGTACTTC.

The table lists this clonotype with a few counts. The CDR3 loop is CASSLVDTGHRAARGYTF. The CDR3 coding sequence is TGTGCCAGCAGCTTAGTTGATACGGGACACCGAGCAGCACGAGGCTACACCTTC. This chain joins TRBV11-2 and TRBJ1-2, with D possibly being TRBD1 (6 bases). Germline V gives CDR1 SGHAT, CDR2 FQNNGV. The CDR3 covers 18 residues. V lost 1 base to trimming and J lost 8 bases, with 26 bases between them.

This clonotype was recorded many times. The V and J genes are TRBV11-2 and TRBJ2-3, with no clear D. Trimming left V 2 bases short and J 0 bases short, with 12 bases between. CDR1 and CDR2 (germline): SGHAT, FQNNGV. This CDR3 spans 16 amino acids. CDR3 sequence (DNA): TGTGCCAGCAGCTTATATTTGAGAGCTAGCACAGATACGCAGTATTTT. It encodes CASSLYLRASTDTQYF.

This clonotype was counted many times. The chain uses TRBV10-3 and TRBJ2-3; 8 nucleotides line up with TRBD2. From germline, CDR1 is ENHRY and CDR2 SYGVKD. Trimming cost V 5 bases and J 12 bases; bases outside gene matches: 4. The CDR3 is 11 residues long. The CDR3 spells CAISFGGDQYF. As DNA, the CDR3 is TGTGCCATCAGTTTCGGGGGGGATCAGTATTTT.

The DNA of the CDR3 is TGTGCCAGCACCCCCGGATTAGCGGGGAACAGAGAGCTGTTTTTT. This codes for CASTPGLAGNRELFF. This sequence joins TRBV11-2 and TRBJ2-2; 8 nucleotides align to TRBD2. This CDR3 spans 15 amino acids. Germline loops: CDR1 SGHAT, CDR2 FQNNGV. The junction had 15 bases not matched to a gene; V was cut back by 7 bases and J by 11 bases. The variable domain in full, with the rest retrieved from reference TRBV11-2 and TRBJ2-2, is EAGVAQSPRYKIIEKRQSVAFWCNPISGHATLYWYQQILGQGPKLLIQFQNNGVVDDSQLPKDRFSAERLKGVDSTLKIQPAKLEDSAVYLCASTPGLAGNRELFFGEGSRLTVL.

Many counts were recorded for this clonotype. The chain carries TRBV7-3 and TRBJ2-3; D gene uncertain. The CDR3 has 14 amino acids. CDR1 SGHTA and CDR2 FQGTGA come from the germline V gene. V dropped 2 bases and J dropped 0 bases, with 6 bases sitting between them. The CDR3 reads CASSLGHSTDTQYF. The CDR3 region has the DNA TGTGCCAGCAGCTTAGGGCACAGCACAGATACGCAGTATTTT. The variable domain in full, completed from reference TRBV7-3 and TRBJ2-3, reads GAGVSQTPSNKVTEKGKYVELRCDPISGHTALYWYRQSLGQGPEFLIYFQGTGAADDSGLPNDRFFAVRPEGSVSTLKIQRTERGDSAVYLCASSLGHSTDTQYFGPGTRLTVL.

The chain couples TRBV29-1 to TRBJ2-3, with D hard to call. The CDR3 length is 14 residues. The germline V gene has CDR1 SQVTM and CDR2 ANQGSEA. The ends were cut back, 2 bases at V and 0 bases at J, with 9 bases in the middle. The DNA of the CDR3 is TGCAGCGTTGAAAAAGGAAGTAGCACAGATACGCAGTATTTT. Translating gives CSVEKGSSTDTQYF.

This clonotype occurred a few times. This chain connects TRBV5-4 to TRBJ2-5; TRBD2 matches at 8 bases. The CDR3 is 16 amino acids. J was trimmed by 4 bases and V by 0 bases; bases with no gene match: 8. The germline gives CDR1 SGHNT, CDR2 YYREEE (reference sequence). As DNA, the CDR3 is TGTGCCAGCAGCTTGGCCCGTCAGCGGGGGACAGAGACCCAGTACTTC. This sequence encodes CASSLARQRGTETQYF.

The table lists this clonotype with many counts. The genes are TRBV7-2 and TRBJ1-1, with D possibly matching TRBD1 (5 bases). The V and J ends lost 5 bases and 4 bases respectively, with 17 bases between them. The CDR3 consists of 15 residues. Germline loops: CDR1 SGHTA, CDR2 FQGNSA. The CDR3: CASSQRGAGSTEAFF. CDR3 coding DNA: TGTGCCAGCAGCCAGAGAGGGGCGGGAAGCACTGAAGCTTTCTTT.

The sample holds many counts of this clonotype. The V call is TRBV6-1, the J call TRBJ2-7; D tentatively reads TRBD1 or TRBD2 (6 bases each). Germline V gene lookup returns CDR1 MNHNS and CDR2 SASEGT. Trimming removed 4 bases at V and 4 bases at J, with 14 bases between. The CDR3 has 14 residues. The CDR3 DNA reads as TGTGCCAGCAGTGTGGGTAGGGGGGCGTACGAGCAGTACTTC. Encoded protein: CASSVGRGAYEQYF.

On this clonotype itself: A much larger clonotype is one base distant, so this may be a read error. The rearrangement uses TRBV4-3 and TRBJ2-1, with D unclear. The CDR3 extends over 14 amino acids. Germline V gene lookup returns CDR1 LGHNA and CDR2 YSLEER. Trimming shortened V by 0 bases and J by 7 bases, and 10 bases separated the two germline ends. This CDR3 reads CASSQDRPSNEQFF. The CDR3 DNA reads TGCGCCAGCAGCCAAGATCGGCCGTCTAATGAGCAGTTCTTC.

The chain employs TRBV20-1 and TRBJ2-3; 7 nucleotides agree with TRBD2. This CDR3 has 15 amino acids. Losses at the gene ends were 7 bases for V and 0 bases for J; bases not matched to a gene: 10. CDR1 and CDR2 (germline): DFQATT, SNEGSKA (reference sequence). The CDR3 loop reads CSVGDGGVSTDTQYF. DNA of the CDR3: TGCAGTGTCGGGGATGGGGGGGTTAGCACAGATACGCAGTATTTT.

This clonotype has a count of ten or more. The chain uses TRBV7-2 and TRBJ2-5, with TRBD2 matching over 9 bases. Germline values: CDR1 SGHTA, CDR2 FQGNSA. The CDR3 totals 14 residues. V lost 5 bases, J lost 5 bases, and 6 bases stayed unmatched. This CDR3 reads CASSPAGGVETQYF. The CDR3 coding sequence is TGTGCCAGCAGCCCTGCGGGGGGGGTGGAGACCCAGTACTTC. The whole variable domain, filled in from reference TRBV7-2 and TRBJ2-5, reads GAGVSQSPSNKVTEKGKDVELRCDPISGHTALYWYRQSLGQGLEFLIYFQGNSAPDKSGLPSDRFSAERTGGSVSTLTIQRTQQEDSAVYLCASSPAGGVETQYFGPGTRLLVL.

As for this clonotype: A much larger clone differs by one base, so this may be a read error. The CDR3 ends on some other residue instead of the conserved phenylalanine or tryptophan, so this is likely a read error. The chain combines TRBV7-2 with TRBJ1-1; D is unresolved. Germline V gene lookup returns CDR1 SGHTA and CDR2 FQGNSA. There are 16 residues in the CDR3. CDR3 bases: TGTGCCAGCCGCTTGGGCCGACTTCTAATGAACACTGAAGCTTTCTGT. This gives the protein CASRLGRLLMNTEAFC.

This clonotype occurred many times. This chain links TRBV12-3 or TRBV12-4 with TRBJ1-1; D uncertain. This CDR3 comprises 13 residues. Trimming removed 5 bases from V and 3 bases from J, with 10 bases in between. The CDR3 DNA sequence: TGTGCCAGCAGTCGCGATGTGCACACTGAAGCTTTCTTT. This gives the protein CASSRDVHTEAFF.

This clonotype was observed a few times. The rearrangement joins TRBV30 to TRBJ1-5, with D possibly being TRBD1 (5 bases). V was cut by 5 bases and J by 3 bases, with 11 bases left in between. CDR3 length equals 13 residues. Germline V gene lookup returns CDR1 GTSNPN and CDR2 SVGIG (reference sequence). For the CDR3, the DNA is TGTGCCTGGTCGTCCAGGGACAATCAGCCCCAGCATTTT. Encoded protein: CAWSSRDNQPQHF.

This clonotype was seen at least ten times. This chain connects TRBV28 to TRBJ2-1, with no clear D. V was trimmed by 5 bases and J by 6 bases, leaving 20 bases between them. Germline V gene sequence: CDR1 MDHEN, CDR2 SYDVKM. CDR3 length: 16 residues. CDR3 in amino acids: CASSPPLRPRSNEQFF. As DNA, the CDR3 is TGTGCCAGCAGTCCCCCCTTGCGCCCTCGGTCCAATGAGCAGTTCTTC.

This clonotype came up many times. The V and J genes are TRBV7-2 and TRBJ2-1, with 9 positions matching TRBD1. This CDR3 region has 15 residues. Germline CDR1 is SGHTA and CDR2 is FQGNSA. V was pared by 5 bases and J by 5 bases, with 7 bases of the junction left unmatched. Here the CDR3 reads CASSPRDRVHNEQFF. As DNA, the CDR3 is TGTGCCAGCAGCCCCCGGGACAGGGTCCACAATGAGCAGTTCTTC.